Each of the 9 T cell receptor beta chains below was sequenced from the same sample in a study of T-cell memory formation after mild COVID-19. TCRdb re-analysed the 5' RACE reads in MiXCR, keeping a single row per CDR3 protein. Of 430,000 or so distinct CDR3 sequences listed, around a quarter are singletons. Source material: PBMCs or a T cell subset sorted from them (not recorded which). The receptors here all came from an adult woman who had mild COVID-19 (a few samples of this study predate the infection). Cell type and time point are not known.

This clonotype was detected only a few times. The V gene is TRBV6-6, the J gene TRBJ2-5; 8 bases line up with TRBD2. This CDR3 has 15 residues. Germline V CDR1 and CDR2: MNHNY, SVGAGI (reference sequence). V lost 7 bases to trimming and J lost 5 bases; unmatched junction nucleotides: 12. CDR3 residues: CASKTGGLETETQYF. CDR3 in DNA: TGTGCCAGCAAGACTGGGGGACTAGAGACGGAGACCCAGTACTTC.

The chain is built from TRBV27 and TRBJ1-1; the D is unclear. Germline CDR1 reads MNHEY; CDR2 reads SMNVEV (reference sequence). This CDR3 has 15 residues. Between the trimmed V and J ends, which lost 3 bases and 1 base, there was a span of 12 bases. In DNA, the CDR3 is TGTGCCAGCAGTTTTGATATAGGAGCGAACACTGAAGCTTTCTTT. Encoded protein: CASSFDIGANTEAFF.

The rearrangement links TRBV18 to TRBJ2-7, with 10 bases that match TRBD1. The CDR3 extends over 15 amino acids. The germline gives CDR1 KGHSH, CDR2 LQKENI. V trimming: 3 bases; J trimming: 1 base; junction bases outside the gene matches: 3. Written as DNA, the CDR3 is TGTGCCAGCTCACCGGGGACAGGGGCTTCCTACGAGCAGTACTTC. Protein product: CASSPGTGASYEQYF.

Only one count was recorded for this clonotype. The V and J genes are TRBV20-1 and TRBJ2-7, with D perhaps TRBD2 (6 bases). CDR3 length: 15 residues. The V gene lost 3 bases and the J gene lost 4 bases, with 19 bases spanning the gap. Germline V gene sequence: CDR1 DFQATT, CDR2 SNEGSKA (reference sequence). The CDR3 DNA is TGCAGTGCTAGTCTTGGAACCTCAGGGACTTACGAGCAGTACTTC. Translation: CSASLGTSGTYEQYF.

The chain has TRBV12-3 or TRBV12-4 and TRBJ2-7; 8 nucleotides agree with TRBD1. Trimming took 5 bases from V and 7 from J; bases not matched to a gene: 16. The CDR3 consists of 16 residues. CDR3 loop: CASSTQGAIPVREQYF. The CDR3, as DNA: TGTGCCAGCAGTACCCAGGGGGCCATACCGGTACGAGAGCAGTACTTC.

The chain couples TRBV20-1 to TRBJ1-2; D is unclear. V lost 6 bases, J lost 0 bases, and 17 bases lay in between. From germline, CDR1 is DFQATT and CDR2 SNEGSKA (reference sequence). CDR3 size: 15 residues. The CDR3 loop reads CSAVPWREANYGYTF. The CDR3 region has the DNA TGCAGTGCCGTACCTTGGAGAGAAGCTAACTATGGCTACACCTTC.

The chain combines TRBV5-1 with TRBJ1-1, with D maybe TRBD1 (6 bases). V gave up 4 bases and J gave up 1 base, with 11 bases separating them. Germline V lookup: CDR1 SGHRS, CDR2 YFSETQ. The CDR3 spans 14 residues. CDR3 bases: TGCGCCAGCAGCCAGACCAGGGGGAACACTGAAGCTTTCTTT. Its translation is CASSQTRGNTEAFF. The full variable domain, its missing parts supplied by reference TRBV5-1 and TRBJ1-1, is KAGVTQTPRYLIKTRGQQVTLSCSPISGHRSVSWYQQTPGQGLQFLFEYFSETQRNKGNFPGRFSGRQFSNSRSEMNVSTLELGDSALYLCASSQTRGNTEAFFGQGTRLTVV.

This clonotype was picked up a small number of times. The gene calls are TRBV5-5 and TRBJ2-3; D is unresolved. The CDR3 extends over 15 amino acids. The germline CDR1 and CDR2 sequences are SGHKS and YYEKEE (reference sequence). Trimming pared 4 bases from V and 0 bases from J, leaving 12 bases between. The CDR3 nucleotides are TGTGCCAGCAGCCTCCAGAAGGTCAGCACAGATACGCAGTATTTT. Translated, it gives CASSLQKVSTDTQYF.

The chain employs TRBV9 and TRBJ1-2; possible D gene TRBD1, 6 bases. Per germline, CDR1 SGDLS and CDR2 YYNGEE. The V end lost 7 bases, the J end lost 7 bases, and 14 bases lay between the germline ends. This CDR3 has 12 amino acids. CDR3 bases: TGTGCCAGCGGACACAGGGATTCTGGCTACACCTTC. It codes for CASGHRDSGYTF. Based on the CDR3 plus reference TRBV9 and TRBJ1-2, the full variable domain is DSGVTQTPKHLITATGQRVTLRCSPRSGDLSVYWYQQSLDQGLQFLIQYYNGEERAKGNILERFSAQQFPDLHSELNLSSLELGDSALYFCASGHRDSGYTFGSGTRLTVV.